This T cell receptor beta chain is drawn from a study of cytomegalovirus exposure and HLA in healthy donors. CDR1 LNHNV and CDR2 YYDKDF come from the germline V gene (reference sequence). The CDR3 is 16 residues long. V lost 0 bases and J lost 7; bases outside the gene matches: 6. It was with 60 Vbeta and 13 Jbeta primers that the PCR ran. This table comes from immunoSEQ multiplex PCR, and its TCRdb copy is limited to in-frame clones, with some not included. The sample carries 150,000 to 200,000 clones, around four fifths recorded once. This clone was detected only once. Its antigen is currently unknown. Study observations and caveats: There were some V segments, including TRBV6-2 and TRBV6-3, excluded as indistinguishable. Generally TCR sequences proved uncommon, though certain public TCRs appeared in numerous donors. Across donors, sequencing depth was assumed by presence/absence analyses to be roughly uniform.

Sequencing was performed on PBMCs. The sequence came from a female donor in good health and CMV-seronegative. The chain employs TRBV15 and TRBJ2-1; the match to TRBD2 covers 10 bases. The CDR3, as DNA: TGTGCCACCAGCAGAGATTTAGCGGGAGGCATAAATGAGCAGTTCTTC. It specifies CATSRDLAGGINEQFF.